This TCR beta chain was documented in a study of blood T cell repertoires in COVID-19. Study-wide background: The samples span acute and convalescent COVID-19 from the United States, Italy and Spain.

The CDR3 extends over 13 amino acids. With V trimmed by 1 base and J by 8 bases, 7 bases remained unmatched. Per germline, CDR1 GTSNPN and CDR2 SVGIG (reference sequence). Each participant's cohort was designated according to participant-reported clinical history. Produced via immunoSEQ multiplex PCR; TCRdb's table is partial and in-frame only. This sample has approximately 300,000 clones; 85% occur once, and the top ten carry around 1.8%. The chain employs TRBV30 and TRBJ2-5; 7 bases agree with TRBD2. The material sequenced was PBMCs or T cells enriched from blood (not recorded which). The sequence came from a woman aged 25 to 39 who had been exposed to COVID-19. The CDR3 DNA reads TGTGCCTGGAGTGGGCCTAGCGGAAGTACCCAGTACTTC. Encoded protein: CAWSGPSGSTQYF. Complete variable domain (other parts from reference TRBV30 and TRBJ2-5): SQTIHQWPATLVQPVGSPLSLECTVEGTSNPNLYWYRQAAGRGLQLLFYSVGIGQISSEVPQNLSASRPQDRQFILSSKKLLLSDSGFYLCAWSGPSGSTQYFGPGTRLLVL.